These T cell receptor beta chains were read from a single sample in a study of shared clonotypes between healthy human individuals. The assay was immunoSEQ multiplex PCR, and TCRdb's table has in-frame clones only and misses some. Seen here are about 980,000 clones, about 80% observed once, and the top ten hold about 1.5%. Sample: memory CD4+ T cells sorted from blood. These receptors were obtained from a young man in good health. CDR3s include the opening cysteine and the closing phenylalanine or tryptophan. The order of the fields is V gene, J gene, clone size, CDR3 length, CDR3 protein. Clone size is not always given. Where it is, it says once, few, many or a class for expanded clones.

TRBV6-1	TRBJ1-5	.	14	CASRGQATNQPQHF
TRBV7-6	TRBJ2-5	.	18	CASSLVGTSGGLRETQYF
TRBV29-1	TRBJ1-2	few	12	CSVRERNSIYTF
TRBV6-1	TRBJ1-3	once	15	CASSEQPDSGNTIYF
TRBV30	TRBJ2-5	.	13	CAWSSGNQETQYF
TRBV29-1	TRBJ2-3	.	12	CSVQTLLDTQYF
TRBV5-3	TRBJ2-5	.	14	CASSPGQPQETQYF
TRBV6-5	TRBJ1-5	.	13	CATRPGVNQPQHF
TRBV6-6	TRBJ2-5	.	12	CASSQQQETQYF
TRBV19	TRBJ2-5	.	14	CASAGTGGWETQYF
TRBV7-9	TRBJ1-3	.	15	CASSQQAGGRDTIYF
TRBV28	TRBJ2-7	.	11	CASRGPYEQYF
TRBV30	TRBJ2-3	.	14	CAWSKGGNTDTQYF
TRBV5-4	TRBJ1-2	many	13	CASSSEGKYGYTF
TRBV9	TRBJ1-6	.	15	CASSTRGQGSSPLHF
TRBV11-2	TRBJ1-3	.	15	CASSLAGWDGNTIYF
TRBV5-4	TRBJ1-2	.	13	CASSAGQVYGYTF
TRBV29-1	TRBJ2-7	.	13	CSVDGQGWNEQYF
TRBV6-1	TRBJ1-4	few	16	CASSDGTAPLGEKLFF
TRBV7-2	TRBJ2-2	.	16	CASSLFSLAGTGELFF
TRBV25-1	TRBJ1-1	.	14	CASRGQVVNTEAFF
TRBV29-1	TRBJ2-7	.	11	CSVTEAYEQYF
TRBV5-4	TRBJ2-5	.	14	CASSLAGTMETQYF
TRBV5-1	TRBJ1-2	.	16	CASSPVGGPGDYGYTF
TRBV6-6	TRBJ2-7	.	14	CASSTARGTYEQYF
TRBV12-5	TRBJ2-3	.	14	CASGLPRITDTQYF
TRBV5-4	TRBJ1-2	.	14	CASSSGMAGYGYTF
TRBV7-9	TRBJ1-5	.	18	CASSLGYRDSPGNQPQHF
TRBV19	TRBJ1-1	.	14	CASNSGQKNTEAFF
TRBV2	TRBJ2-3	.	15	CASSESTRSTDTQYF
TRBV2	TRBJ2-1	.	16	CASSDRLAGRRNEQFF
TRBV6-4	TRBJ2-3	.	13	CASSEQGIDTQYF
TRBV5-5	TRBJ2-7	.	13	CASSRQSLDEQYF
TRBV6-1	TRBJ2-5	.	15	CASSAGTNNRETQYF
TRBV6-1	TRBJ2-7	.	13	CATMGSILYEQYF
TRBV30	TRBJ1-3	.	14	CAWSQGGSGNTIYF
TRBV5-4	TRBJ1-6	.	13	CASSLGLGSPLHF
TRBV2	TRBJ1-4	.	14	CASSASGFNEKLFF
TRBV20-1	TRBJ1-2	once	10	CSASDPGYTF
TRBV6-1	TRBJ2-7	.	12	CASSQDRGTPYF
TRBV28	TRBJ1-2	.	16	CASSLGSRVNGYGYTF
TRBV5-1	TRBJ1-2	.	13	CASSLQGPYGYTF
TRBV6-1	TRBJ1-6	.	15	CASRPLDRENSPLHF
TRBV28	TRBJ1-6	.	18	CASSSARGGYAEASPLHF
TRBV7-9	TRBJ2-5	.	13	CASSSEFRETQYF
TRBV5-6	TRBJ1-1	.	15	CASSHRDRGWTEAFF
TRBV19	TRBJ1-1	few	16	CASSKAGTTSNTEAFF
TRBV11-2	TRBJ2-6	few	18	CASTSSDRGLIGANVLTF
TRBV28	TRBJ1-2	once	16	CASRSGGAADNYGYTF
TRBV19	TRBJ2-1	.	15	CASSRAGAPYNEQFF
TRBV7-9	TRBJ2-7	.	14	CASSLDPAVEWQYF
TRBV10-3	TRBJ2-1	.	15	CAISEQESSYNEQFF